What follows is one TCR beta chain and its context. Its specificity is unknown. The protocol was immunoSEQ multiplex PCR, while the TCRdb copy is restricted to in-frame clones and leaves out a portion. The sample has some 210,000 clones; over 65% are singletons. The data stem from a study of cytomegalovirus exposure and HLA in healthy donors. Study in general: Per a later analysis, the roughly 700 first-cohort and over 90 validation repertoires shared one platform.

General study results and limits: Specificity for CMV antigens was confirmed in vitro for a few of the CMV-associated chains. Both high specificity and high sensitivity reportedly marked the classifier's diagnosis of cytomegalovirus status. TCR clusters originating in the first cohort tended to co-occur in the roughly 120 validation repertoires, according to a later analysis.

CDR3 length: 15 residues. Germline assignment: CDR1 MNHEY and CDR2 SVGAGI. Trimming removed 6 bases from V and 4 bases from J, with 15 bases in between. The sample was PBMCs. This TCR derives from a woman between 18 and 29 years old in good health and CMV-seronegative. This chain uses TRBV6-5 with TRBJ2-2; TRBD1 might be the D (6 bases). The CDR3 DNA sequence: TGTGCCAGCAGACGGACAGCCTCCGGCACCGGGGAGCTGTTTTTT. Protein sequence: CASRRTASGTGELFF.